The 20 T cell receptor beta chains presented below share a single source sample, sequenced in a study of naive and memory T cell subsets. Findings of the study overall: A few larger clonotypes appeared in naive repertoires, especially CD8, possibly memory cells re-expressing CD45RA.

These receptors have no identified antigens. An equimolar mix of two oligonucleotides served as the beta constant-region primer for TRBC1 and TRBC2. Four rounds of PCR amplified the ligated cDNA using nested alpha and beta constant-region primers plus SP2. From the UMI-ligation and nested PCR reads, TCRdb called clonotypes with MiXCR, one entry per CDR3 protein. This table holds over 90,000 distinct CDR3 sequences, 11% found once. The sequenced material came from naive CD4+ T cells from blood. The receptor set was obtained from a human donor in good health.

The J gene is TRBJ2-1, the V gene TRBV18; TRBD2 agrees at 12 bases. CDR1 and CDR2 from the germline V gene are KGHSH and LQKENI. This CDR3 is built from 18 residues. With V trimmed by 2 bases and J by 5 bases, 10 bases remained unmatched. This chain's CDR3 is CASSPRPTSGGQDNEQFF. CDR3 coding DNA: TGTGCCAGCTCACCAAGGCCGACTAGCGGGGGCCAGGACAATGAGCAGTTCTTC.

The chain is built from TRBV4-3 and TRBJ2-3; no definite D call. This CDR3 spans 13 amino acids. V gave up 4 bases and J gave up 3 bases, with 8 bases separating them. Germline CDR1 LGHNA, CDR2 YSLEER. The CDR3 DNA sequence: TGCGCCAGCAGCCCCCACACGACAGATACGCAGTATTTT. Its translation is CASSPHTTDTQYF.

A few counts support this clonotype. The chain combines TRBV29-1 with TRBJ1-2; possibly TRBD1 for D (5 bases). The CDR3 runs 12 residues. V was cut by 0 bases and J by 7 bases, with 9 bases left in between. Germline V gene data show CDR1 as SQVTM and CDR2 as ANQGSEA. The CDR3 reads CSVEENGGGYTF. The CDR3, as DNA: TGCAGCGTTGAAGAAAACGGGGGTGGCTACACCTTC.

This clonotype was picked up a small number of times. The chain joins TRBV3-1 to TRBJ2-3, with TRBD1 as a possible D gene (5 bases). CDR3 length: 16 amino acids. V lost 2 bases to trimming and J lost 1 base, with 13 bases between them. Germline CDR1 LGHDT, CDR2 YNNKEL (reference sequence). CDR3 in DNA: TGTGCCAGCAGCCAATTGACAGTCGAACGCACAGATACGCAGTATTTT. Amino acid sequence: CASSQLTVERTDTQYF.

To note about this clonotype: This clone may be a read error of a much larger clone one base away. The chain is built from TRBV11-2 and TRBJ2-7, with 8 bases lining up with TRBD2. Germline V gives CDR1 SGHAT, CDR2 FQNNGV. CDR3 length: 14 amino acids. CDR3 nucleotides: TGTGCCAGCGGCTTAGATGGACTAGCTCTTGAGCAGTACTTC. Translated: CASGLDGLALEQYF.

This sequence joins TRBV5-1 and TRBJ2-3; weak D call: TRBD1 (7 bases). The germline gives CDR1 SGHRS, CDR2 YFSETQ. This CDR3 has 15 residues. The germline V and J ends were trimmed by 4 bases and 6 bases, with 18 bases remaining between them. The CDR3 spells CASSAGQLGVDTQYF. The CDR3 region has the DNA TGCGCCAGCAGCGCGGGACAGTTAGGGGTTGATACGCAGTATTTT.

This clonotype came up a few times. J is TRBJ2-3 and V is TRBV29-1; D not resolved. Germline V gene lookup returns CDR1 SQVTM and CDR2 ANQGSEA. Trimming pared 4 bases from V and 0 bases from J, leaving 2 bases between. CDR3 length equals 11 residues. The CDR3 DNA reads TGCAGCGTTGGGAGCACAGATACGCAGTATTTT. Its protein is CSVGSTDTQYF.

The V gene is TRBV30, the J gene TRBJ1-1; D is uncertain. There are 11 residues in the CDR3. The V end lost 5 bases, the J end lost 8 bases, and 12 bases lay between the germline ends. In germline, CDR1 is GTSNPN, CDR2 SVGIG (reference sequence). The CDR3 loop reads CAWGLSAEAFF. CDR3 nucleotide sequence: TGTGCCTGGGGACTGTCCGCCGAAGCTTTCTTT.

This clonotype was detected ten times or more. The chain employs TRBV4-3 and TRBJ2-7, with TRBD2 matching over 7 bases. V gave up 0 bases and J gave up 3 bases; unmatched junction bases: 8. CDR3 size: 16 residues. Germline values: CDR1 LGHNA, CDR2 YSLEER. The CDR3 region has the DNA TGCGCCAGCAGCCAAGATATGGGGGGGTCCCTCTACGAGCAGTACTTC. The encoded protein is CASSQDMGGSLYEQYF.

The chain employs TRBV6-2 or TRBV6-3 and TRBJ2-7; D gene unclear. Germline CDR1 and CDR2: MNHEY and SVGEGT. V dropped 5 bases and J dropped 6 bases, with 8 bases sitting between them. The CDR3 contains 11 residues. The CDR3 nucleotides read TGTGCCAGCAGTCATGGACCCGAGCAGTACTTC. Its protein product is CASSHGPEQYF.

This clonotype showed up many times. The V call is TRBV29-1, the J call TRBJ1-2, with TRBD1 matching 9 bases. CDR3 length: 13 amino acids. Per the germline V gene, CDR1 is SQVTM and CDR2 is ANQGSEA. With V trimmed by 7 bases and J by 4 bases, 7 bases remained unmatched. The CDR3 reads CSGGQGLSYGYTF. Written as DNA, the CDR3 is TGCAGCGGGGGACAGGGTTTAAGCTATGGCTACACCTTC.

This clonotype was found many times. CDR3 bases: TGTGCCATCAGTTTTAGCGGGAGCACAGATACGCAGTATTTT. Its protein is CAISFSGSTDTQYF. The V call is TRBV10-3, the J call TRBJ2-3; TRBD2 agrees at 7 bases. Germline CDR1 is ENHRY and CDR2 is SYGVKD. The ends lost 5 bases at V and 0 bases at J; junction bases unmatched: 2. There are 14 residues in the CDR3.

This clonotype came up a few times. This sequence joins TRBV6-2 or TRBV6-3 and TRBJ1-1; D possibly corresponds to TRBD1 (6 bases). The CDR3 is 14 amino acids. Trimming left V 6 bases short and J 10 bases short, with 21 bases between. The germline V gene has CDR1 MNHEY and CDR2 SVGEGT. The CDR3 DNA is TGTGCCAGCAGACAATCTGGACAGATCTATGGAGCTTTCTTT. Translating it yields CASRQSGQIYGAFF.

This clonotype was seen only a few times. The DNA of the CDR3 is TGTGCCAGCTCACCGCCCGGCGTTTTGAAGAACACTGAAGCTTTCTTT. Translated, it gives CASSPPGVLKNTEAFF. V usage is TRBV18 and J usage is TRBJ1-1; no definite D call. Germline assignment: CDR1 KGHSH and CDR2 LQKENI. The CDR3 runs 16 residues. Trimming left V 3 bases short and J 1 base short, with 15 bases between.

CDR3 DNA: TGTGCCAGCAGCACGAAAGTGGGTGGCTACACCTTC. This encodes CASSTKVGGYTF. This chain uses TRBV11-2 with TRBJ1-2; no reliable D call. Germline CDR1 reads SGHAT; CDR2 reads FQNNGV. V lost 5 bases and J 7 bases, leaving 11 bases between the germline ends. This CDR3 has 12 residues.

This clonotype appeared once. A read error may be the cause here, since a much bigger clone is one base away. The rearrangement joins TRBV12-3 or TRBV12-4 to TRBJ1-5, with 7 bases matching TRBD1. The CDR3 runs to 17 residues. CDR3 in amino acids: CAGSFTGKQGQRQPQHF. In DNA form, the CDR3 reads TGTGCCGGCAGTTTCACCGGAAAACAGGGGCAGCGTCAGCCCCAGCATTTT.

There are many counts of this clonotype. V is TRBV11-3 and J is TRBJ2-1, with a tentative D call TRBD1 (6 bases). Germline V gene data show CDR1 as SGHNT and CDR2 as YENEEA. V was cut by 5 bases and J by 7 bases, with 15 bases left in between. The CDR3 contains 14 residues. This CDR3 is CASSAQGIINEQFF. CDR3 sequence (DNA): TGTGCCAGCAGCGCGCAGGGGATAATTAATGAGCAGTTCTTC.

Regarding this clonotype: At one end, the junction sequence differs from germline, possibly due to a read error. The V call is TRBV7-2, the J call TRBJ1-1, with D unresolved. The CDR3 runs to 14 residues. Germline V CDR1 and CDR2: SGHTA, FQGNSA. The CDR3 sequence: CASRFTQANTETFF. The CDR3 bases are TGTGCCAGCAGATTTACCCAGGCAAACACTGAAACTTTCTTT.

This clonotype was observed many times. The chain uses TRBV11-1 and TRBJ2-5; D is undetermined. Germline CDR1 SGHAT, CDR2 FQDESV (reference sequence). This CDR3 comprises 13 residues. V dropped 6 bases and J dropped 0 bases, with 8 bases sitting between them. The CDR3 here is CASRVGNQETQYF. CDR3 sequence (DNA): TGTGCCAGCAGAGTAGGCAACCAAGAGACCCAGTACTTC.

This clonotype was observed a few times. The chain is built from TRBV15 and TRBJ2-1; 10 positions agree with TRBD2. Germline values: CDR1 LNHNV, CDR2 YYDKDF (reference sequence). The ends lost 0 bases at V and 10 bases at J; junction bases unmatched: 3. The CDR3 is 14 residues long. CDR3 sequence reads: CATSRDTSGTEQFF. Written as DNA, the CDR3 is TGTGCCACCAGCAGAGATACTAGCGGGACAGAGCAGTTCTTC. Looking up the rest from reference TRBV15 and TRBJ2-1 gives the full variable domain: DAMVIQNPRYQVTQFGKPVTLSCSQTLNHNVMYWYQQKSSQAPKLLFHYYDKDFNNEADTPDNFQSRRPNTSFCFLDIRSPGLGDTAMYLCATSRDTSGTEQFFGPGTRLTVL.